The rows below give T cell receptor beta chains drawn from one sample of a study of radiotherapy plus CTLA-4 blockade in lung cancer. Clones were read by immunoSEQ multiplex PCR, and TCRdb kept only the in-frame ones, dropping some. The profile covers roughly 50,000 clones, with 88% appearing a single time and less than 9.5% taken by the ten largest. The input for sequencing was peripheral blood, taken from a patient treated with radiotherapy plus ipilimumab. These receptors originate from a human donor with non-small cell lung cancer whose response to radiotherapy plus ipilimumab could not be evaluated. The CDR3 runs from the conserved cysteine through the conserved F or W. Each record gives: V gene, D gene, clone size, J gene, CDR3 length, CDR3 protein, CDR3 DNA. The D gene is left open where the match is weak. Expanded clones get a size class; other rows say once, few or many, or leave the size out.

V gene: TRBV18; D gene: TRBD1; clone size: -; J gene: TRBJ2-7; CDR3 length: 13; CDR3 protein: CASSPGTGREQYF; CDR3 DNA: TGTGCCAGCTCACCAGGGACAGGTAGAGAGCAGTACTTC
V gene: TRBV4-1; D gene: TRBD2; clone size: once; J gene: TRBJ2-5; CDR3 length: 13; CDR3 protein: CASRGTSGSTQYF; CDR3 DNA: TGCGCCAGCAGGGGGACTAGCGGTTCGACCCAGTACTTC
V gene: TRBV7-2; D gene: TRBD2; clone size: -; J gene: TRBJ2-1; CDR3 length: 16; CDR3 protein: CASSFLAARTYNEQFF; CDR3 DNA: TGTGCCAGCAGTTTCCTAGCGGCCCGAACCTACAATGAGCAGTTCTTC
V gene: TRBV19; D gene: -; clone size: -; J gene: TRBJ1-1; CDR3 length: 13; CDR3 protein: CASSMGGGTEAFF; CDR3 DNA: TGTGCCAGTAGTATGGGGGGGGGCACTGAAGCTTTCTTT
V gene: TRBV4-1; D gene: -; clone size: -; J gene: TRBJ2-1; CDR3 length: 15; CDR3 protein: CASSQVGASYNEQFF; CDR3 DNA: TGCGCCAGCAGCCAAGTAGGGGCATCCTACAATGAGCAGTTCTTC
V gene: TRBV9; D gene: TRBD2; clone size: once; J gene: TRBJ2-5; CDR3 length: 15; CDR3 protein: CASSVDGGAGETQYF; CDR3 DNA: TGTGCCAGCAGCGTAGACGGGGGGGCCGGGGAGACCCAGTACTTC
V gene: TRBV28; D gene: -; clone size: -; J gene: TRBJ2-7; CDR3 length: 13; CDR3 protein: CASTGRMGYEQYF; CDR3 DNA: TGTGCCAGCACGGGTCGCATGGGCTACGAGCAGTACTTC
V gene: TRBV7-2; D gene: TRBD2; clone size: -; J gene: TRBJ2-5; CDR3 length: 15; CDR3 protein: CASSLLGGARETQYF; CDR3 DNA: TGTGCCAGCAGCCTCCTCGGGGGGGCCAGAGAGACCCAGTACTTC
V gene: TRBV25-1; D gene: TRBD1; clone size: few; J gene: TRBJ2-7; CDR3 length: 14; CDR3 protein: CASSELGQGYEQYF; CDR3 DNA: TGTGCCAGCAGTGAATTGGGACAGGGTTACGAGCAGTACTTC
V gene: TRBV4-3; D gene: TRBD2; clone size: -; J gene: TRBJ2-1; CDR3 length: 16; CDR3 protein: CASSRTSGRRWNEQFF; CDR3 DNA: TGCGCCAGCAGCCGGACTAGCGGGAGGCGGTGGAATGAGCAGTTCTTC
V gene: TRBV7-2; D gene: TRBD1; clone size: once; J gene: TRBJ1-1; CDR3 length: 15; CDR3 protein: CASSPIEGAFTEAFF; CDR3 DNA: TGTGCCAGCAGCCCGATAGAGGGGGCATTCACTGAAGCTTTCTTT
V gene: TRBV19; D gene: TRBD1; clone size: -; J gene: TRBJ2-6; CDR3 length: 17; CDR3 protein: CASSIGQGDSGANVLTF; CDR3 DNA: TGTGCCAGTAGTATCGGACAGGGGGACTCTGGGGCCAACGTCCTGACTTTC
V gene: TRBV6-1; D gene: TRBD1; clone size: -; J gene: TRBJ1-1; CDR3 length: 13; CDR3 protein: CASSEDRGTEAFF; CDR3 DNA: TGTGCCAGCAGTGAAGACAGGGGAACTGAAGCTTTCTTT
V gene: TRBV19; D gene: -; clone size: -; J gene: TRBJ1-2; CDR3 length: 14; CDR3 protein: CASSIYRANYGYTF; CDR3 DNA: TGTGCCAGTAGTATATACAGGGCTAACTATGGCTACACCTTC
V gene: TRBV21-1; D gene: -; clone size: -; J gene: TRBJ2-3; CDR3 length: 17; CDR3 protein: CASSKGQPCGHTDTQYF; CDR3 DNA: TGTGCCAGCAGCAAGGGCCAACCATGCGGGCACACAGATACGCAGTATTTT
V gene: TRBV29-1; D gene: -; clone size: -; J gene: TRBJ2-7; CDR3 length: 14; CDR3 protein: CSVSRTESSYEQYF; CDR3 DNA: TGCAGCGTTTCCCGGACAGAGAGCTCCTACGAGCAGTACTTC
V gene: TRBV19; D gene: TRBD1; clone size: -; J gene: TRBJ1-6; CDR3 length: 14; CDR3 protein: CASSTTGGNSPLHF; CDR3 DNA: TGTGCCAGTAGTACTACAGGGGGGAATTCACCCCTCCACTTT
V gene: TRBV6-6; D gene: TRBD1; clone size: -; J gene: TRBJ2-2; CDR3 length: 15; CDR3 protein: CASTRTGADTGELFF; CDR3 DNA: TGTGCCAGCACTCGGACAGGGGCGGACACCGGGGAGCTGTTTTTT
V gene: TRBV5-6; D gene: -; clone size: -; J gene: TRBJ1-2; CDR3 length: 13; CDR3 protein: CASSLGELYGYTF; CDR3 DNA: TGTGCCAGCAGCTTGGGAGAGCTATATGGCTACACCTTC
V gene: TRBV19; D gene: TRBD1; clone size: -; J gene: TRBJ2-6; CDR3 length: 17; CDR3 protein: CASSLTGDASGANVLTF; CDR3 DNA: TGTGCCAGTAGCTTGACAGGGGACGCCTCTGGGGCCAACGTCCTGACTTTC
V gene: TRBV9; D gene: -; clone size: -; J gene: TRBJ2-1; CDR3 length: 14; CDR3 protein: CASSYGIERDEQFF; CDR3 DNA: TGTGCCAGCAGCTACGGGATCGAACGCGATGAGCAGTTCTTC
V gene: TRBV7-9; D gene: -; clone size: -; J gene: TRBJ1-1; CDR3 length: 13; CDR3 protein: CASSFGRGGEAFF; CDR3 DNA: TGTGCCAGCAGCTTTGGCCGGGGGGGTGAAGCTTTCTTT
V gene: TRBV7-7; D gene: -; clone size: -; J gene: TRBJ2-2; CDR3 length: 17; CDR3 protein: CASSFRLTRQGTGELFF; CDR3 DNA: TGTGCCAGCAGCTTTCGGCTGACTCGCCAGGGGACCGGGGAGCTGTTTTTT
V gene: TRBV11-2; D gene: TRBD2; clone size: -; J gene: TRBJ2-5; CDR3 length: 16; CDR3 protein: CASSWRTSGYQETQYF; CDR3 DNA: TGTGCCAGCAGCTGGAGGACTAGCGGGTACCAAGAGACCCAGTACTTC
V gene: TRBV5-1; D gene: -; clone size: -; J gene: TRBJ2-1; CDR3 length: 14; CDR3 protein: CASSSGQSYNEQFF; CDR3 DNA: TGCGCCAGCAGCTCTGGACAGAGCTACAATGAGCAGTTCTTC
V gene: TRBV5-4; D gene: -; clone size: -; J gene: TRBJ2-7; CDR3 length: 14; CDR3 protein: CASSFSSVSYEQYF; CDR3 DNA: TGTGCCAGCAGCTTTAGTTCCGTGTCCTACGAGCAGTACTTC
V gene: TRBV5-1; D gene: -; clone size: -; J gene: TRBJ2-7; CDR3 length: 13; CDR3 protein: CASSRRGGYEQYF; CDR3 DNA: TGCGCCAGCTCGAGGAGGGGGGGGTACGAGCAGTACTTC
V gene: TRBV6-5; D gene: TRBD2; clone size: -; J gene: TRBJ2-1; CDR3 length: 13; CDR3 protein: CASSYVAGGPQFF; CDR3 DNA: TGTGCCAGCAGTTACGTAGCGGGGGGGCCCCAGTTCTTC
V gene: TRBV27; D gene: TRBD1; clone size: -; J gene: TRBJ1-2; CDR3 length: 14; CDR3 protein: CASSLRGQDYGYTF; CDR3 DNA: TGTGCCAGCAGTTTAAGGGGGCAGGACTATGGCTACACCTTC
V gene: TRBV5-1; D gene: -; clone size: -; J gene: TRBJ1-3; CDR3 length: 14; CDR3 protein: CASSLESSGNTIYF; CDR3 DNA: TGCGCCAGCAGCTTGGAGAGCTCTGGAAACACCATATATTTT
V gene: TRBV5-1; D gene: TRBD2; clone size: -; J gene: TRBJ2-5; CDR3 length: 17; CDR3 protein: CASSEPGLAGTGETQYF; CDR3 DNA: TGCGCCAGCAGCGAACCGGGACTAGCGGGAACAGGGGAGACCCAGTACTTC
V gene: TRBV5-1; D gene: TRBD2; clone size: once; J gene: TRBJ2-3; CDR3 length: 16; CDR3 protein: CASSLAGTSKADTQYF; CDR3 DNA: TGCGCCAGCAGCTTGGCCGGGACTAGTAAGGCAGATACGCAGTATTTT
V gene: TRBV2; D gene: TRBD1; clone size: -; J gene: TRBJ1-2; CDR3 length: 12; CDR3 protein: CASNLDRGGYTF; CDR3 DNA: TGTGCCAGCAATTTGGACAGGGGGGGCTACACCTTC
V gene: TRBV5-4; D gene: -; clone size: -; J gene: TRBJ2-5; CDR3 length: 14; CDR3 protein: CASSLDQATREQYF; CDR3 DNA: TGTGCCAGCAGCCTAGATCAGGCCACGAGGGAGCAGTACTTC
V gene: TRBV5-1; D gene: -; clone size: -; J gene: TRBJ2-5; CDR3 length: 13; CDR3 protein: CASSWNSGETQYF; CDR3 DNA: TGCGCCAGCAGCTGGAACAGCGGGGAGACCCAGTACTTC
V gene: TRBV19; D gene: TRBD2; clone size: -; J gene: TRBJ2-2; CDR3 length: 15; CDR3 protein: CASIRTSGETGELFF; CDR3 DNA: TGTGCCAGTATCCGGACTAGCGGGGAGACCGGGGAGCTGTTTTTT
V gene: TRBV4-3; D gene: TRBD2; clone size: -; J gene: TRBJ2-5; CDR3 length: 16; CDR3 protein: CASSQGERGGRETQYF; CDR3 DNA: TGCGCCAGCAGCCAAGGCGAACGGGGGGGTCGGGAGACCCAGTACTTC
V gene: TRBV19; D gene: -; clone size: few; J gene: TRBJ2-3; CDR3 length: 13; CDR3 protein: CASGGRGGDTQYF; CDR3 DNA: TGTGCCAGTGGTGGCAGGGGCGGGGATACGCAGTATTTT
V gene: TRBV6-5; D gene: TRBD2; clone size: -; J gene: TRBJ2-1; CDR3 length: 15; CDR3 protein: CASSSIGGANNEQFF; CDR3 DNA: TGTGCCAGCAGTTCGATCGGGGGGGCTAACAATGAGCAGTTCTTC
V gene: TRBV25-1; D gene: TRBD2; clone size: -; J gene: TRBJ2-7; CDR3 length: 13; CDR3 protein: CASTLAGGYEQYF; CDR3 DNA: TGTGCCAGCACCCTAGCGGGGGGTTACGAGCAGTACTTC
V gene: TRBV19; D gene: TRBD2; clone size: -; J gene: TRBJ2-7; CDR3 length: 15; CDR3 protein: CASTSAPGGSYEQYF; CDR3 DNA: TGTGCCAGTACTAGCGCCCCGGGGGGCTCCTACGAGCAGTACTTC
V gene: TRBV11-2; D gene: -; clone size: -; J gene: TRBJ1-2; CDR3 length: 14; CDR3 protein: CASKQGGARYGYTF; CDR3 DNA: TGTGCCAGCAAGCAGGGAGGAGCTAGGTATGGCTACACCTTC
V gene: TRBV28; D gene: -; clone size: -; J gene: TRBJ1-4; CDR3 length: 14; CDR3 protein: CASSLGGADEKLFF; CDR3 DNA: TGTGCCAGCAGCCTAGGGGGGGCGGATGAAAAACTGTTTTTT
V gene: TRBV5-6; D gene: TRBD2; clone size: -; J gene: TRBJ2-7; CDR3 length: 18; CDR3 protein: CASSWGLAGGPSWDEQYF; CDR3 DNA: TGTGCCAGCAGCTGGGGACTAGCGGGAGGCCCCTCATGGGACGAGCAGTACTTC
V gene: TRBV7-9; D gene: -; clone size: -; J gene: TRBJ2-4; CDR3 length: 16; CDR3 protein: CASSTSGVHGKNIQYF; CDR3 DNA: TGTGCCAGCAGCACTTCAGGGGTTCATGGCAAAAACATTCAGTACTTC
V gene: TRBV7-2; D gene: TRBD2; clone size: -; J gene: TRBJ2-1; CDR3 length: 15; CDR3 protein: CASSNSGFSYNEQFF; CDR3 DNA: TGTGCCAGCAGCAATAGCGGGTTCTCCTACAATGAGCAGTTCTTC
V gene: TRBV5-1; D gene: -; clone size: -; J gene: TRBJ1-5; CDR3 length: 15; CDR3 protein: CASSLGEGGGQPQHF; CDR3 DNA: TGCGCCAGCAGCTTGGGGGAGGGTGGCGGTCAGCCCCAGCATTTT
V gene: TRBV18; D gene: TRBD1; clone size: -; J gene: TRBJ1-1; CDR3 length: 14; CDR3 protein: CASSPPMRTGEAFF; CDR3 DNA: TGTGCCAGCTCACCACCAATGAGGACAGGGGAAGCTTTCTTT
V gene: TRBV18; D gene: TRBD1; clone size: -; J gene: TRBJ1-1; CDR3 length: 17; CDR3 protein: CASSQQPLGQGGGEAFF; CDR3 DNA: TGTGCCAGCTCACAACAACCGCTGGGACAGGGAGGAGGGGAAGCTTTCTTT
V gene: TRBV7-2; D gene: TRBD1; clone size: once; J gene: TRBJ2-5; CDR3 length: 15; CDR3 protein: CASSLAGTGFVTQYF; CDR3 DNA: TGTGCCAGCAGCTTAGCGGGGACAGGGTTCGTAACCCAGTACTTC
V gene: TRBV18; D gene: TRBD1; clone size: -; J gene: TRBJ1-6; CDR3 length: 15; CDR3 protein: CASSPGTGDSSPLHF; CDR3 DNA: TGTGCCAGCTCACCAGGGACAGGGGACTCATCACCCCTCCACTTT
V gene: TRBV7-9; D gene: -; clone size: -; J gene: TRBJ2-1; CDR3 length: 12; CDR3 protein: CASSSWTNEQFF; CDR3 DNA: TGTGCCAGCAGCTCCTGGACTAATGAGCAGTTCTTC
V gene: TRBV5-1; D gene: -; clone size: -; J gene: TRBJ2-3; CDR3 length: 14; CDR3 protein: CASREQGRTDTQYF; CDR3 DNA: TGCGCCAGCAGGGAGCAGGGCCGAACAGATACGCAGTATTTT
V gene: TRBV11-2; D gene: TRBD1; clone size: -; J gene: TRBJ2-5; CDR3 length: 16; CDR3 protein: CASSLGVPGQGETQYF; CDR3 DNA: TGTGCCAGCAGCTTAGGAGTCCCAGGACAGGGGGAGACCCAGTACTTC